The 27 T cell receptor beta chains in this list originate from one sample, sequenced in a study of Graves' ophthalmopathy and Graves' hyperthyroidism. TCR beta CDR3 amplification used RNA transcripts. An initial RT-PCR round employing HTBI primers preceded a second-round multiplex PCR. One entry per CDR3 protein, called by TCRdb with MiXCR from the multiplex PCR reads. Among about 740,000 distinct CDR3 sequences listed, 40% were seen once. Input material: peripheral blood. Receptors originate from an adult man with Graves' ophthalmopathy.

In its sample, this clonotype was seen once. The chain combines TRBV11-2 with TRBJ2-4; TRBD1 matches 10 bases. This CDR3 comprises 14 residues. Germline V gives CDR1 SGHAT, CDR2 FQNNGV. J gave up 9 bases and V 6 bases, and 8 bases lay outside the gene matches. This CDR3 is CASRSGTGVGIQYF. The DNA for the CDR3 is TGTGCCAGCAGGAGTGGGACAGGGGTCGGCATTCAGTACTTC. Drawing the rest from reference TRBV11-2 and TRBJ2-4, the complete variable domain is EAGVAQSPRYKIIEKRQSVAFWCNPISGHATLYWYQQILGQGPKLLIQFQNNGVVDDSQLPKDRFSAERLKGVDSTLKIQPAKLEDSAVYLCASRSGTGVGIQYFGAGTRLSVL.

The chain links TRBV19 to TRBJ2-5; 9 bases are shared with TRBD1. Germline V gives CDR1 LNHDA, CDR2 SQIVND (reference sequence). The CDR3 totals 14 residues. Trimming cost V 4 bases and J 5 bases; bases outside gene matches: 5. This chain's CDR3 is CASSTLDRGETQYF. The CDR3 coding sequence is TGTGCCAGTAGTACCCTAGACAGGGGGGAGACCCAGTACTTC.

This sequence joins TRBV25-1 and TRBJ1-1; the D gene is possibly TRBD1 (5 bases). V was clipped by 5 bases and J by 0 bases, with 19 bases between them. Germline V gene sequence: CDR1 MGHDK, CDR2 SYGVNS. The CDR3 runs to 17 residues. As DNA, the CDR3 is TGTGCCAGCAGTTTGGGTCAGGGTGGCCTTATGAACACTGAAGCTTTCTTT. As protein: CASSLGQGGLMNTEAFF.

The chain joins TRBV2 to TRBJ2-5; perhaps TRBD1 as D (6 bases). Germline-derived CDR1 and CDR2 are SNHLY and FYNNEI. V was shortened by 6 bases and J by 7 bases, with 18 bases between the two germline ends. This CDR3 has 14 amino acids. CDR3 sequence: CASRQGLMLGTQYF. CDR3 sequence (DNA): TGTGCCAGCAGACAGGGTCTGATGTTGGGGACCCAGTACTTC.

V and J are TRBV13 and TRBJ1-1, with D possibly matching TRBD1 (5 bases). V was shortened by 2 bases and J by 5 bases, with 15 bases between the two germline ends. Germline loops: CDR1 PRHDT, CDR2 FYEKMQ (reference sequence). This CDR3 has 15 amino acids. The CDR3 region has the DNA TGTGCCAGCAGCTTATATAAGGGGAGTGGTACTGAAGCTTTCTTT. This gives the protein CASSLYKGSGTEAFF.

The chain uses TRBV7-9 and TRBJ1-5; TRBD1 is a possible D gene (5 bases). V shed 4 bases and J shed 3 bases, with 10 bases lying between them. Germline assignment: CDR1 SEHNR and CDR2 FQNEAQ (reference sequence). The CDR3 length is 14 residues. CDR3 bases: TGTGCCAGCAGCTCAGGGTTTTACAATCAGCCCCAGCATTTT. It is translated as CASSSGFYNQPQHF.

This clonotype has a single count. V usage is TRBV15 and J usage is TRBJ1-1; maybe TRBD1 (5 bases). CDR3 length: 13 residues. Germline V gene data show CDR1 as LNHNV and CDR2 as YYDKDF (reference sequence). V lost 0 bases and J 10 bases, leaving 12 bases between the germline ends. In DNA, the CDR3 is TGTGCCACCAGCAGAGAGGGACTTGGAACAGCTTTCTTT. Amino acids: CATSREGLGTAFF.

This clonotype was found many times. The rearrangement links TRBV7-9 to TRBJ2-5; possibly TRBD2 for D (5 bases). Trimming removed 5 bases at V and 4 bases at J, with 20 bases between. The CDR3 has 16 amino acids. CDR1 is SEHNR and CDR2 is FQNEAQ in the germline V gene (reference sequence). CDR3 in amino acids: CASSRRTGNVGETQYF. DNA for the CDR3: TGTGCCAGCAGCCGCAGGACGGGAAATGTTGGAGAGACCCAGTACTTC. Supplemented by reference TRBV7-9 and TRBJ2-5, the full variable domain reads DTGVSQNPRHKITKRGQNVTFRCDPISEHNRLYWYRQTLGQGPEFLTYFQNEAQLEKSRLLSDRFSAERPKGSFSTLEIQRTEQGDSAMYLCASSRRTGNVGETQYFGPGTRLLVL.

This clonotype was picked up many times. This chain joins TRBV2 and TRBJ2-5, with D perhaps matching TRBD2 (6 bases). V dropped 6 bases and J dropped 4 bases, with 15 bases sitting between them. This CDR3 has 14 amino acids. Per the germline V gene, CDR1 is SNHLY and CDR2 is FYNNEI. CDR3 in DNA: TGTGCCAGCAGGGAGGATCGGGGGTTAGAGACCCAGTACTTC. It is translated as CASREDRGLETQYF.

The gene calls are TRBV20-1 and TRBJ2-7, with 10 positions matching TRBD1. The CDR3 loop spans 13 amino acids. Looked up from germline, CDR1 is DFQATT and CDR2 is SNEGSKA (reference sequence). The V segment lost 6 bases and the J segment 6 bases; nucleotides outside the gene matches: 8. CDR3 protein: CSALSWDRGEQYF. CDR3 coding DNA: TGCAGTGCCCTAAGTTGGGACAGGGGCGAGCAGTACTTC.

The chain recombines TRBV11-2 with TRBJ2-5, with TRBD2 matching over 12 bases. The CDR3 runs 15 residues. J gave up 6 bases and V 6 bases, and 8 bases lay outside the gene matches. Germline CDR1 SGHAT, CDR2 FQNNGV. The CDR3 region has the DNA TGTGCCAGCAGTCTTCTAGCGGGAGGGCCGAAGACCCAGTACTTC. Residues: CASSLLAGGPKTQYF.

The chain employs TRBV19 and TRBJ2-6; D is ambiguous. This CDR3 contains 14 residues. V dropped 3 bases and J dropped 4 bases, with 7 bases sitting between them. Germline loops: CDR1 LNHDA, CDR2 SQIVND (reference sequence). CDR3 sequence (DNA): TGTGCCAGTAGTATTGCACAGGGGGCCAACGTCCTGACTTTC. Its protein is CASSIAQGANVLTF.

As concerns this clonotype: One end of the junction does not line up with germline, which may come from a read error. This chain joins TRBV10-3 and TRBJ2-5; no clear D gene. Per germline, CDR1 ENHRY and CDR2 SYGVKD. The CDR3 is made up of 14 amino acids. The CDR3 region is CASSYSRFAETQYF. The CDR3, as DNA: TGTGCCAGCAGTTACTCGAGGTTTGCAGAGACCCAGTACTTC.

V usage is TRBV10-3 and J usage is TRBJ1-2; 8 bases line up with TRBD1. The CDR3 contains 13 residues. V trimming: 5 bases; J trimming: 4 bases; junction bases outside the gene matches: 3. CDR1 ENHRY and CDR2 SYGVKD come from the germline V gene. The CDR3 DNA reads as TGTGCCATCAGTTGCGGACAGGGCTATGGCTACACCTTC. Protein sequence: CAISCGQGYGYTF.

The chain has TRBV25-1 and TRBJ1-2; the match to TRBD1 covers 8 bases. This CDR3 comprises 15 residues. Germline CDR1 is MGHDK and CDR2 is SYGVNS. V lost 7 bases to trimming and J lost 4 bases; unmatched junction nucleotides: 11. The CDR3 DNA is TGTGCCAGCACTACAGGGGGAGTCAAAGGCTATGGCTACACCTTC. As protein: CASTTGGVKGYGYTF.

V and J are TRBV9 and TRBJ1-4; TRBD1 might be the D (6 bases). The germline gives CDR1 SGDLS, CDR2 YYNGEE. The V gene lost 6 bases and the J gene lost 11 bases, with 14 bases spanning the gap. This CDR3 contains 12 residues. Here the CDR3 reads CASKGGDTKLFF. The DNA of the CDR3 is TGTGCCAGCAAGGGCGGGGACACGAAACTGTTTTTT.

J is TRBJ1-5 and V is TRBV20-1; weak D call: TRBD1 (5 bases). Trimming removed 4 bases at V and 4 bases at J, with 17 bases between. CDR3 length: 15 residues. Germline V gene sequence: CDR1 DFQATT, CDR2 SNEGSKA (reference sequence). This chain's CDR3 is CSATFTGLGNQPQHF. Written as DNA, the CDR3 is TGCAGTGCTACCTTTACAGGCCTGGGTAATCAGCCCCAGCATTTT.

The gene calls are TRBV24-1 and TRBJ1-5; TRBD1 agrees at 8 bases. The V and J ends lost 7 bases and 2 bases, in that order; junction bases with no gene match: 18. Germline loops: CDR1 KGHDR, CDR2 SFDVKD. CDR3 length: 19 amino acids. This chain's CDR3 is CATSSQGAGGDFGNQPQHF. The CDR3 DNA sequence: TGTGCCACCAGCAGCCAAGGGGCAGGGGGCGATTTTGGCAATCAGCCCCAGCATTTT.

This clonotype was observed a few times. This chain joins TRBV7-6 and TRBJ2-2, with D maybe TRBD1 (8 bases). Germline loops: CDR1 SGHVS, CDR2 FNYEAQ. Trimming shortened V by 5 bases and J by 3 bases, and 19 bases separated the two germline ends. The CDR3 has 17 amino acids. This chain's CDR3 is CASSPSGTGFDTGELFF. The CDR3, as DNA: TGTGCCAGCAGCCCCAGCGGGACAGGTTTCGACACCGGGGAGCTGTTTTTT.

The V and J genes are TRBV25-1 and TRBJ2-2; 7 bases fit TRBD1. CDR3 length equals 14 residues. Germline-derived CDR1 and CDR2 are MGHDK and SYGVNS. V shed 4 bases and J 4 bases; nucleotides not matched to a gene: 3. CDR3 DNA: TGTGCCAGCAGTGTGGCAGGGGGCACCGGGGAGCTGTTTTTT. It codes for CASSVAGGTGELFF.

Notes on this clonotype: It may be a read error: a sequence one base away is much more abundant. This CDR3 is missing its conserved last phenylalanine or tryptophan, likely due to a read error. The chain couples TRBV20-1 to TRBJ2-7, with D hard to call. The germline gives CDR1 DFQATT, CDR2 SNEGSKA (reference sequence). V was shortened by 2 bases and J by 2 bases, with 10 bases between the two germline ends. The CDR3 runs to 13 residues. This chain's CDR3 is CSARPHSAYEQYL. The CDR3 coding sequence is TGCAGTGCTAGACCTCACTCGGCCTACGAGCAGTACCTC.

This clonotype was observed a single time. The V call is TRBV19, the J call TRBJ1-5; tentative D call: TRBD1 (5 bases). The CDR3 loop spans 14 amino acids. Germline V lookup: CDR1 LNHDA, CDR2 SQIVND (reference sequence). The ends were cut back, 6 bases at V and 2 bases at J, with 11 bases in the middle. The CDR3 loop is CASREGGGNQPQHF. The CDR3 region has the DNA TGTGCCAGTAGAGAGGGAGGGGGCAATCAGCCCCAGCATTTT.

This rearrangement joins TRBV20-1 to TRBJ2-7; D possibly uses TRBD1 or TRBD2 (5 bases each). Germline V gives CDR1 DFQATT, CDR2 SNEGSKA (reference sequence). V shed 6 bases and J shed 3 bases, with 21 bases lying between them. The CDR3 contains 15 residues. CDR3 sequence: CSALKGVAILYEQYF. CDR3 bases: TGCAGTGCCCTCAAAGGGGTAGCGATTCTCTACGAGCAGTACTTC.

This clonotype was counted once. V and J are TRBV9 and TRBJ2-5; D possibly corresponds to TRBD1 (6 bases). This CDR3 spans 15 amino acids. Germline V gene lookup returns CDR1 SGDLS and CDR2 YYNGEE. With 4 bases removed from V and 6 bases from J, the gap between germline ends came to 19 bases. CDR3 sequence reads: CASSRVGGMGQTQYF. CDR3 DNA: TGTGCCAGCAGCCGAGTAGGGGGAATGGGGCAGACCCAGTACTTC. Variable domain in full (rest from reference TRBV9 and TRBJ2-5): DSGVTQTPKHLITATGQRVTLRCSPRSGDLSVYWYQQSLDQGLQFLIQYYNGEERAKGNILERFSAQQFPDLHSELNLSSLELGDSALYFCASSRVGGMGQTQYFGPGTRLLVL.

This clonotype was observed a few times. V and J are TRBV20-1 and TRBJ1-1, with D possibly TRBD1 on 6 matching bases. CDR1 DFQATT and CDR2 SNEGSKA come from the germline V gene (reference sequence). V was shortened by 7 bases and J by 6 bases, with 15 bases between the two germline ends. CDR3 size: 12 residues. CDR3 sequence: CSERGGVPEAFF. The CDR3 DNA is TGCAGTGAAAGAGGGGGGGTCCCTGAAGCTTTCTTT.

This clonotype was seen at least ten times. The CDR3 loop reads CASSRTGGLDTEAFF. Here the CDR3 DNA reads TGTGCCAGCAGTCGGACAGGGGGTTTGGACACTGAAGCTTTCTTT. The chain links TRBV13 to TRBJ1-1; 10 bases line up with TRBD1. Germline V gene sequence: CDR1 PRHDT, CDR2 FYEKMQ (reference sequence). This CDR3 is 15 amino acids long. V trimming: 6 bases; J trimming: 3 bases; junction bases outside the gene matches: 7.

This chain uses TRBV12-3 or TRBV12-4 with TRBJ2-7; 7 bases match TRBD2. The CDR3 runs to 14 residues. V gave up 2 bases and J gave up 9 bases; unmatched junction bases: 10. The CDR3 region is CASSLPGGPTGQYF. The CDR3 nucleotides read TGTGCCAGCAGTTTACCGGGGGGTCCCACCGGGCAGTACTTC.